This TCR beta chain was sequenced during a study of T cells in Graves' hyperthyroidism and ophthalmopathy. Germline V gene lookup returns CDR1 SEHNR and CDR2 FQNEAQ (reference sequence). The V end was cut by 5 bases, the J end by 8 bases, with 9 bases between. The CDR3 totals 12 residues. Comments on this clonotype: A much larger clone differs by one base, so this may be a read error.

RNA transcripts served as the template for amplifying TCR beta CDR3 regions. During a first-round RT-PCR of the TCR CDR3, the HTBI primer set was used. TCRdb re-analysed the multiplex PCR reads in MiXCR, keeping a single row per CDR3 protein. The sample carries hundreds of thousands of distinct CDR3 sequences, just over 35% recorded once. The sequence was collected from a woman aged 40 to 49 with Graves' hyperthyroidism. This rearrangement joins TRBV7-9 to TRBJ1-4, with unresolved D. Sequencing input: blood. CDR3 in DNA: TGTGCCAGCAGCGCCATTCGGGAAAAACTGTTTTTT. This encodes CASSAIREKLFF.